These 25 T cell receptor beta chains originate from one sample sequenced in a study of blood T cell repertoires in COVID-19. Assay: immunoSEQ multiplex PCR; the TCRdb copy retains only in-frame clones and omits some. This sample carries fewer than 110,000 clones, approximately 86% of them seen once, and the ten largest clones take 3.5%. The material sequenced was peripheral blood. These receptors were obtained from a human donor in a cohort sampled during active COVID-19.

This chain links TRBV5-1 with TRBJ1-2; tentative D call: TRBD1 (6 bases). With 3 bases removed from V and 2 bases from J, the gap between germline ends came to 8 bases. The germline gives CDR1 SGHRS, CDR2 YFSETQ. CDR3 length: 13 residues. The CDR3 sequence: CASSSRGNYGYTF. For the CDR3, the DNA is TGCGCCAGCAGCTCCAGGGGCAACTATGGCTACACCTTC.

The CDR3 here is CASSQRGTVSYEQYF. The DNA for the CDR3 is TGTGCCAGCAGCCAAAGGGGGACAGTATCCTACGAGCAGTACTTC. The V call is TRBV7-2, the J call TRBJ2-7, with 7 bases aligning to TRBD1. This CDR3 contains 15 residues. V shed 5 bases and J 1 base; nucleotides not matched to a gene: 8. Germline values: CDR1 SGHTA, CDR2 FQGNSA.

The chain links TRBV18 to TRBJ1-1; D possibly corresponds to TRBD1 (6 bases). The CDR3 spans 13 residues. Per the germline V gene, CDR1 is KGHSH and CDR2 is LQKENI. V gave up 0 bases and J gave up 4 bases, with 6 bases separating them. The CDR3 here is CASSPPDSTEAFF. The DNA of the CDR3 is TGTGCCAGCTCACCACCGGACAGCACTGAAGCTTTCTTT.

The CDR3 spells CASSNNRGSDGYTF. The CDR3 DNA reads TGCGCCAGCAGCAATAACAGGGGCAGCGATGGCTACACCTTC. The chain has TRBV4-1 and TRBJ1-2, with TRBD1 matching over 7 bases. V lost 5 bases, J lost 6 bases, and 9 bases stayed unmatched. In germline, CDR1 is MGHRA, CDR2 YSYEKL. This CDR3 comprises 14 residues.

The chain combines TRBV5-1 with TRBJ2-3; 13 bases are shared with TRBD2. CDR1 and CDR2 from the germline V gene are SGHRS and YFSETQ. V was clipped by 4 bases and J by 3 bases; unmatched bases: 8. The CDR3 runs 17 residues. This chain's CDR3 is CASSALTSGGATDTQYF. The CDR3 region has the DNA TGCGCCAGCAGCGCCCTAACTAGCGGGGGGGCAACAGATACGCAGTATTTT.

The sample holds one count of this clone. The V and J genes are TRBV5-1 and TRBJ1-4, with D maybe TRBD1 (5 bases). Trimming removed 6 bases at V and 0 bases at J, with 12 bases between. CDR1 and CDR2 from the germline V gene are SGHRS and YFSETQ. This CDR3 is 15 amino acids long. CDR3 sequence: CASTSTAATNEKLFF. In DNA, the CDR3 is TGCGCCAGCACCTCGACAGCTGCAACTAATGAAAAACTGTTTTTT.

The genes are TRBV3-1 (or the pseudogene TRBV3-2) and TRBJ2-1; D might be TRBD2 (5 bases). V lost 6 bases and J lost 5, with 17 bases in between. This CDR3 is 15 amino acids long. The germline CDR1 and CDR2 sequences are LGHDT and YNNKEL (reference sequence). The CDR3 region has the DNA TGTGCCAGCAGTCCAGGTCCCCGGAGGAACAATGAGCAGTTCTTC. Encoded protein: CASSPGPRRNNEQFF.

Details on this clone: The same CDR3 is also encoded by other DNA sequences in this sample. J is TRBJ2-7 and V is TRBV5-4; 9 bases agree with TRBD1. CDR3 length: 14 amino acids. V lost 0 bases, J lost 7 bases, and 5 bases stayed unmatched. Germline values: CDR1 SGHNT, CDR2 YYREEE (reference sequence). CDR3 nucleotide sequence: TGTGCCAGCAGCTTGGAACAGGGGGCAGGTGAGCAGTACTTC. Translation: CASSLEQGAGEQYF.

The chain links TRBV6-1 to TRBJ1-1, with D perhaps matching TRBD1 (5 bases). The germline CDR1 and CDR2 sequences are MNHNS and SASEGT. The CDR3 runs to 13 residues. Trimming shortened V by 2 bases and J by 4 bases, and 8 bases separated the two germline ends. CDR3 amino acids: CASSEQGLTEAFF. The CDR3 bases are TGTGCCAGCAGTGAACAGGGACTCACTGAAGCTTTCTTT.

The count of this clone is one. The V call is TRBV27, the J call TRBJ1-2; 8 nucleotides agree with TRBD1. V gave up 8 bases and J gave up 4 bases; unmatched junction bases: 9. Germline-derived CDR1 and CDR2 are MNHEY and SMNVEV (reference sequence). The CDR3 covers 14 residues. CDR3 residues: CASASGTGAYGYTF. The CDR3 coding sequence is TGTGCCAGCGCCTCCGGGACAGGTGCCTATGGCTACACCTTC.

The V and J genes are TRBV2 and TRBJ1-2, with 9 bases that match TRBD1. The CDR3 is 15 amino acids. The V gene's germline CDR1 is SNHLY and CDR2 FYNNEI. V lost 5 bases, J lost 3 bases, and 7 bases stayed unmatched. The CDR3 region is CASSPGTGTDYGYTF. DNA for the CDR3: TGTGCCAGCAGTCCCGGGACAGGGACTGACTATGGCTACACCTTC. Together with reference TRBV2 and TRBJ1-2, the CDR3 gives the full variable domain: EPEVTQTPSHQVTQMGQEVILRCVPISNHLYFYWYRQILGQKVEFLVSFYNNEISEKSEIFDDQFSVERPDGSNFTLKIRSTKLEDSAMYFCASSPGTGTDYGYTFGSGTRLTVV.

The chain carries TRBV19 and TRBJ2-7, with D uncertain. CDR3 length equals 15 residues. Trimming pared 3 bases from V and 7 bases from J, leaving 19 bases between. Germline V gene data show CDR1 as LNHDA and CDR2 as SQIVND (reference sequence). CDR3 in amino acids: CASSINFNSLGEQYF. The DNA for the CDR3 is TGTGCCAGTAGTATTAACTTTAACAGCCTTGGAGAGCAGTACTTC. Variable domain in full (rest from reference TRBV19 and TRBJ2-7): DGGITQSPKYLFRKEGQNVTLSCEQNLNHDAMYWYRQDPGQGLRLIYYSQIVNDFQKGDIAEGYSVSREKKESFPLTVTSAQKNPTAFYLCASSINFNSLGEQYFGPGTRLTVT.

The J gene is TRBJ1-1, the V gene TRBV5-4; 9 bases line up with TRBD1. CDR1 is SGHNT and CDR2 is YYREEE in the germline V gene (reference sequence). This CDR3 contains 17 residues. The V gene end was trimmed by 2 bases and the J gene end by 2 bases; junction bases not matched to a gene: 10. The CDR3 is CASSLMIMGQGNTEAFF. The CDR3 nucleotides are TGTGCCAGCAGCTTAATGATAATGGGACAGGGAAACACTGAAGCTTTCTTT.

This clone was seen a single time. The chain employs TRBV3-1 (or the pseudogene TRBV3-2) and TRBJ2-1, with 12 bases identical to TRBD2. Trimming took 1 base from V and 3 from J; bases not matched to a gene: 7. The CDR3 totals 18 residues. Germline V gene lookup returns CDR1 LGHDT and CDR2 YNNKEL (reference sequence). CDR3 in amino acids: CASSQGTSGGPFYNEQFF. CDR3 bases: TGTGCCAGCAGCCAAGGAACTAGCGGGGGGCCTTTCTACAATGAGCAGTTCTTC.

The rearrangement uses TRBV2 and TRBJ2-1; TRBD2 agrees at 14 bases. V was pared by 9 bases and J by 9 bases, with 10 bases of the junction left unmatched. The CDR3 has 15 amino acids. The germline CDR1 and CDR2 sequences are SNHLY and FYNNEI. The CDR3 DNA reads as TGTGCCAGTCAACCGGGACTAGCGGGAGTGAGTGAGCAGTTCTTC. Protein product: CASQPGLAGVSEQFF.

V and J are TRBV19 and TRBJ1-1; 7 bases fit TRBD1. Germline CDR1 is LNHDA and CDR2 is SQIVND (reference sequence). The CDR3 is 13 amino acids. Unmatched junction bases numbered 3, after V lost 7 bases and J lost 1 base. The CDR3 coding sequence is TGTGCCAGTAAGGACAGGACGAACACTGAAGCTTTCTTT. It encodes CASKDRTNTEAFF.

V is TRBV19 and J is TRBJ2-7, with 8 positions matching TRBD1. This CDR3 contains 15 residues. From germline, CDR1 is LNHDA and CDR2 SQIVND (reference sequence). With 3 bases clipped from V and 5 bases from J, the junction kept 9 bases outside the gene matches. The chain's CDR3 is CASSISTGGPNEQYF. The CDR3, as DNA: TGTGCCAGTAGTATCTCTACAGGGGGTCCTAACGAGCAGTACTTC.

The chain couples TRBV28 to TRBJ1-5; 7 bases map to TRBD1. Germline CDR1 MDHEN, CDR2 SYDVKM. CDR3 length equals 13 residues. The V and J ends lost 1 base and 11 bases, in that order; junction bases with no gene match: 5. This CDR3 is CASSLSSGQTQHF. The CDR3 bases are TGTGCCAGCAGTTTATCATCGGGACAGACCCAGCATTTT.

The V and J genes are TRBV6-5 and TRBJ1-2; the D gene is possibly TRBD1 (6 bases). The CDR3 consists of 14 residues. V lost 4 bases, J lost 3 bases, and 12 bases lay in between. The germline CDR1 and CDR2 sequences are MNHEY and SVGAGI. The CDR3: CASSLSGDYYGYTF. DNA of the CDR3: TGTGCCAGCAGTTTATCAGGGGATTACTATGGCTACACCTTC.

The chain links TRBV18 to TRBJ2-1; D perhaps matches TRBD2 (5 bases). Germline V gene lookup returns CDR1 KGHSH and CDR2 LQKENI. The germline V and J ends were trimmed by 2 bases and 9 bases, with 8 bases remaining between them. CDR3 length: 12 amino acids. CDR3 residues: CASSPIGVEQFF. The CDR3, as DNA: TGTGCCAGCTCACCAATCGGGGTTGAGCAGTTCTTC.

The chain recombines TRBV7-9 with TRBJ2-1; D may be TRBD2 (6 bases). The CDR3 has 15 residues. CDR1 SEHNR and CDR2 FQNEAQ come from the germline V gene (reference sequence). V lost 2 bases, J lost 5 bases, and 13 bases lay in between. CDR3: CASSLRAGSNNEQFF. CDR3 DNA: TGTGCCAGCAGCTTAAGAGCGGGTTCGAACAATGAGCAGTTCTTC.

The rearrangement joins TRBV6-1 to TRBJ2-7, with 10 positions matching TRBD2. The CDR3 totals 16 residues. Germline V lookup: CDR1 MNHNS, CDR2 SASEGT. The V and J ends lost 0 bases and 3 bases, in that order; junction bases with no gene match: 5. CDR3 nucleotide sequence: TGTGCCAGCAGTGAAGCGCGGGCTAGCGGGGGCTACGAGCAGTACTTC. Translating gives CASSEARASGGYEQYF.

This chain links TRBV21-1 with TRBJ1-6. TRBV21-1 corresponds to a pseudogene. The CDR3 is 16 amino acids. Here the CDR3 DNA reads TGTGCCAGCAGCAAACCATGGAGCTCCTATAATTCACCCCTCCACTTT. Its translation: CASSKPWSSYNSPLHF.

This rearrangement joins TRBV12-3 or TRBV12-4 to TRBJ1-2, with a weak D call TRBD1 (5 bases). This CDR3 region has 13 residues. V was cut by 7 bases and J by 3 bases, with 12 bases left in between. The CDR3 loop reads CASNAGNHYGYTF. The CDR3 DNA reads TGTGCCAGCAACGCAGGGAATCACTATGGCTACACCTTC.

This chain joins TRBV7-2 and TRBJ2-2; 7 bases align to TRBD1. Unmatched junction bases numbered 4, after V lost 1 base and J lost 2 bases. The CDR3 runs to 16 residues. The germline CDR1 and CDR2 sequences are SGHTA and FQGNSA. The CDR3, as DNA: TGTGCCAGCAGCTTAGAGGGGACAGCTAACACCGGGGAGCTGTTTTTT. Amino acids: CASSLEGTANTGELFF. Full variable domain (missing parts from reference TRBV7-2 and TRBJ2-2): GAGVSQSPSNKVTEKGKDVELRCDPISGHTALYWYRQSLGQGLEFLIYFQGNSAPDKSGLPSDRFSAERTGGSVSTLTIQRTQQEDSAVYLCASSLEGTANTGELFFGEGSRLTVL.